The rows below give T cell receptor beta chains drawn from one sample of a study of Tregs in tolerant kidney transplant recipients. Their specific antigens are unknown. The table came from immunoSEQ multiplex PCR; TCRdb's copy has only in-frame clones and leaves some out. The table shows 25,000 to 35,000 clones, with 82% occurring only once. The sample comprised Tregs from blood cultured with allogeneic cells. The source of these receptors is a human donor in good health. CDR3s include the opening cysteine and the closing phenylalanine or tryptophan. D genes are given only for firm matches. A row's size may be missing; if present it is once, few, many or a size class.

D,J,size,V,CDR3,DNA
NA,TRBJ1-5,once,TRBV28,CATGHSNQPQHF,TGTGCCACTGGACATAGCAATCAGCCCCAGCATTTT
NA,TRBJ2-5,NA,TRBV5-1,CASSLAGGQETQYF,TGCGCCAGCAGCTTGGCCGGGGGCCAAGAGACCCAGTACTTC
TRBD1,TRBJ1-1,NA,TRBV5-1,CASSLGTGLTEAFF,TGCGCCAGCAGCTTGGGGACAGGCCTTACTGAAGCTTTCTTT
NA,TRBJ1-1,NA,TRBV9,CASRLGEGTEAFF,TGTGCCAGCAGGCTGGGGGAGGGCACTGAAGCTTTCTTT
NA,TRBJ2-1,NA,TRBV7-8,CASSFDGLEWFF,TGTGCCAGCAGCTTTGACGGCCTGGAATGGTTCTTC
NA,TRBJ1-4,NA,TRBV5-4,CASSLGGRNEKLFF,TGTGCCAGCAGCTTGGGAGGGCGAAATGAAAAACTGTTTTTT
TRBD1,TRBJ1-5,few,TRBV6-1,CASSGRQGGQPQHF,TGTGCCAGCAGTGGCCGACAGGGTGGTCAGCCCCAGCATTTT
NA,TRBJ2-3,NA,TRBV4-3,CASSQGPGRYTQYF,TGCGCCAGCAGCCAAGGGCCCGGTCGGTATACGCAGTATTTT
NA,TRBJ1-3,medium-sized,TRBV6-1,CASSGSRGNTIYF,TGTGCCAGCAGCGGGAGCAGGGGAAACACCATATATTTT
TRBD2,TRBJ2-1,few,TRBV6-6,CASSYWPGGSYNEQFF,TGTGCCAGCAGTTACTGGCCGGGAGGCTCCTACAATGAGCAGTTCTTC
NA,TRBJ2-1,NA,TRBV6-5,CASSYSGPRYNEQFF,TGTGCCAGCAGTTACTCGGGTCCAAGATACAATGAGCAGTTCTTC
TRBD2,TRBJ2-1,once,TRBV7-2,CASSVGPPGLVIAYEQFF,TGTGCCAGCAGCGTGGGCCCGCCGGGACTAGTGATCGCGTATGAGCAGTTCTTC
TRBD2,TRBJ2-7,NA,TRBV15,CATSTSREASGTF,TGTGCCACCAGCACCTCCCGGGAGGCTAGCGGGACCTTC
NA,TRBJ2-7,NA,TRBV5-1,CASSSHVGMGVYEQYF,TGCGCCAGCAGCTCACACGTAGGTATGGGGGTATACGAGCAGTACTTC
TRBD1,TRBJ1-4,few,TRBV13,CASSPQGTNEKLFF,TGTGCCAGCAGCCCACAGGGGACTAATGAAAAACTGTTTTTT